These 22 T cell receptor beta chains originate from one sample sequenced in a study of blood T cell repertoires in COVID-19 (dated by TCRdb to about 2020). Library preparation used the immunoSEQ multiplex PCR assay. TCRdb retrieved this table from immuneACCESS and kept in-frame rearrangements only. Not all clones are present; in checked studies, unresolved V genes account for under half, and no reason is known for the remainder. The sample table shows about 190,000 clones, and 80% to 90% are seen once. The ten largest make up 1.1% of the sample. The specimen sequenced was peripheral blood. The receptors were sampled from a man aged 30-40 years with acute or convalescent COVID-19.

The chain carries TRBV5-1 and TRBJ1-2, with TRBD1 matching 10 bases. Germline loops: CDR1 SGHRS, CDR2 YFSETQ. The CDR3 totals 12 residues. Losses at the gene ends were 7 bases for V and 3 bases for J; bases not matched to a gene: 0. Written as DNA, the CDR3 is TGCGCCAGCGGGACAGGGGACTATGGCTACACCTTC. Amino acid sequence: CASGTGDYGYTF. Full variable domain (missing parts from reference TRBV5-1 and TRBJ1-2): KAGVTQTPRYLIKTRGQQVTLSCSPISGHRSVSWYQQTPGQGLQFLFEYFSETQRNKGNFPGRFSGRQFSNSRSEMNVSTLELGDSALYLCASGTGDYGYTFGSGTRLTVV.

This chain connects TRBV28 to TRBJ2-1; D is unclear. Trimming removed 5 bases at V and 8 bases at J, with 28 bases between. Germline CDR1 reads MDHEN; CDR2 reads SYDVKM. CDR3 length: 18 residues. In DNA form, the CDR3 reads TGTGCCAGCAGTCCCCGCGAAGCAAACGGGTCCTCCACCGATGAGCAGTTCTTC. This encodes CASSPREANGSSTDEQFF.

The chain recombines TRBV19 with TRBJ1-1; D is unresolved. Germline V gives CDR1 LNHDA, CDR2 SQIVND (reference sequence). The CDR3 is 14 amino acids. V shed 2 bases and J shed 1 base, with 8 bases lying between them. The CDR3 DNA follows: TGTGCCAGTAGTATACAGGTGGCGAACACTGAAGCTTTCTTT. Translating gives CASSIQVANTEAFF. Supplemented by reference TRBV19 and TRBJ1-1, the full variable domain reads DGGITQSPKYLFRKEGQNVTLSCEQNLNHDAMYWYRQDPGQGLRLIYYSQIVNDFQKGDIAEGYSVSREKKESFPLTVTSAQKNPTAFYLCASSIQVANTEAFFGQGTRLTVV.

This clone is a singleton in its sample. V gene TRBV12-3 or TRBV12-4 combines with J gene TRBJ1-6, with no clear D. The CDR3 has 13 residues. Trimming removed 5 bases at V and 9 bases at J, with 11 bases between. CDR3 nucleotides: TGTGCCAGCAGTCAGAATTATGGTTCACCCCTCCACTTT. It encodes CASSQNYGSPLHF.

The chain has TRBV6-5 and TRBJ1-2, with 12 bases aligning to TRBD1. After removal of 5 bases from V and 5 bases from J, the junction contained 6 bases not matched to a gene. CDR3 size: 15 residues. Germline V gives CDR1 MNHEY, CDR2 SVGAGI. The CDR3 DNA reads TGTGCCAGCAGTCGGGGACAGGGGGCTGGATATGGCTACACCTTC. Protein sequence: CASSRGQGAGYGYTF.

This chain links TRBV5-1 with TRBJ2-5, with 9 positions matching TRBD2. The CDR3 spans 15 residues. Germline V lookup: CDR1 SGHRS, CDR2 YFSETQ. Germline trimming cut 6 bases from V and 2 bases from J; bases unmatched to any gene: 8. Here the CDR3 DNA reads TGCGCCAGCACTCCGAGCGGGAGGAGGCAAGAGACCCAGTACTTC. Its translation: CASTPSGRRQETQYF. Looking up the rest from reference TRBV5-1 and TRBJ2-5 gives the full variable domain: KAGVTQTPRYLIKTRGQQVTLSCSPISGHRSVSWYQQTPGQGLQFLFEYFSETQRNKGNFPGRFSGRQFSNSRSEMNVSTLELGDSALYLCASTPSGRRQETQYFGPGTRLLVL.

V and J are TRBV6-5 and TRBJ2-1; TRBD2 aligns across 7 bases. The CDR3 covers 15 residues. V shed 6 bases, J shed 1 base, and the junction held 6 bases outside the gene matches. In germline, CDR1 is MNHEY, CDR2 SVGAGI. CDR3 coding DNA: TGTGCCAGCAGGGGGAGGGGAAGTTCCTACAATGAGCAGTTCTTC. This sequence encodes CASRGRGSSYNEQFF.

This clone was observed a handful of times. The CDR3 region is CASSSHRGVILDQPQHF. Written as DNA, the CDR3 is TGTGCCAGCAGTTCCCACAGGGGTGTTATCCTAGATCAGCCCCAGCATTTT. J is TRBJ1-5 and V is TRBV27; 7 nucleotides line up with TRBD1. This CDR3 is built from 17 residues. The V gene's germline CDR1 is MNHEY and CDR2 SMNVEV (reference sequence). After removal of 4 bases from V and 5 bases from J, the junction contained 14 bases not matched to a gene.

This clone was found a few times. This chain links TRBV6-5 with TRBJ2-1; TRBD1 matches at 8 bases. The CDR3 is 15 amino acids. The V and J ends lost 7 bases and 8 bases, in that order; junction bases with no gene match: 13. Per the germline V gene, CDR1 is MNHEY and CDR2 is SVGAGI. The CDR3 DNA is TGTGCCAGCAAGCTACAGCCAGGGGGCGCGTATGAGCAGTTCTTC. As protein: CASKLQPGGAYEQFF.

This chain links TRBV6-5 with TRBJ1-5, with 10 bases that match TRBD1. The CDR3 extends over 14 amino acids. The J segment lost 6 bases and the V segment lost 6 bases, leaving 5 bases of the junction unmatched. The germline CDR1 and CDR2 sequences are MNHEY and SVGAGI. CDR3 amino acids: CASSRDRGLQPQHF. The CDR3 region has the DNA TGTGCCAGCAGCCGAGACAGGGGGCTTCAGCCCCAGCATTTT.

This chain's CDR3 is CASSPFGQSHYEQYF. The CDR3 DNA reads as TGTGCCAGCTCACCATTTGGGCAGAGTCACTACGAGCAGTACTTC. The rearrangement uses TRBV18 and TRBJ2-7; D is unclear. This CDR3 is 15 amino acids long. V was cut by 2 bases and J by 3 bases, with 14 bases left in between. CDR1 KGHSH and CDR2 LQKENI come from the germline V gene.

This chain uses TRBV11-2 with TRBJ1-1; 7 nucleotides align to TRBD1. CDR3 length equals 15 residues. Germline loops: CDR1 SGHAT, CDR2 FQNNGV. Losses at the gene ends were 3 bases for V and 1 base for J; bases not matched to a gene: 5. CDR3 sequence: CASSFAGTANTEAFF. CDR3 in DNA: TGTGCCAGCAGCTTTGCGGGGACAGCGAACACTGAAGCTTTCTTT. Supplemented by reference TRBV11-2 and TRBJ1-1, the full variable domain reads EAGVAQSPRYKIIEKRQSVAFWCNPISGHATLYWYQQILGQGPKLLIQFQNNGVVDDSQLPKDRFSAERLKGVDSTLKIQPAKLEDSAVYLCASSFAGTANTEAFFGQGTRLTVV.

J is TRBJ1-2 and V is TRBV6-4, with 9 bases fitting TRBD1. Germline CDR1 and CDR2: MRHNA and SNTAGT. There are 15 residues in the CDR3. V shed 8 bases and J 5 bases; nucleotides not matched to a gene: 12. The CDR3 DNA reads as TGTGCCAGCCGTAGCCAATACAGGGGGCCTTATGGCTACACCTTC. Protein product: CASRSQYRGPYGYTF.

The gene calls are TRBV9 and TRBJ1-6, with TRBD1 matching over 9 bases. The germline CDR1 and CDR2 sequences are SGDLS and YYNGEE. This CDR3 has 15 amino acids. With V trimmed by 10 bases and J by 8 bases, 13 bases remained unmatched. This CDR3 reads CAGGGGDRVDSPLHF. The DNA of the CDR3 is TGTGCCGGCGGAGGGGGGGACAGGGTGGATTCACCCCTCCACTTT.

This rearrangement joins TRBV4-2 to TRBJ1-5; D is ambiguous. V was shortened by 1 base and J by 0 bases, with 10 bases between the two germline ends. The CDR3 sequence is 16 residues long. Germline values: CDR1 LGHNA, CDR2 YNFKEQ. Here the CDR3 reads CASSQAESYSNQPQHF. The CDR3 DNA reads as TGTGCCAGCAGCCAAGCCGAGAGTTATAGCAATCAGCCCCAGCATTTT.

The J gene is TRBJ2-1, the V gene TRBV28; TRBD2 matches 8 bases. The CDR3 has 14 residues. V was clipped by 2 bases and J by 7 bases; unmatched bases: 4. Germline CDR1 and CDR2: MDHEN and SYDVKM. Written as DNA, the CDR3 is TGTGCCAGCAGTTTAAGCGGGAGTAGGAATGAGCAGTTCTTC. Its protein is CASSLSGSRNEQFF.

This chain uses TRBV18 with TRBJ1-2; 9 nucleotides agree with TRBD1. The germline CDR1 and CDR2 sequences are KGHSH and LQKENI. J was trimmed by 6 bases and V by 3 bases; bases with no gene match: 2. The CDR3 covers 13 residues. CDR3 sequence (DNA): TGTGCCAGCTCACCGGACAGGGGAGATGGCTACACCTTC. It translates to CASSPDRGDGYTF. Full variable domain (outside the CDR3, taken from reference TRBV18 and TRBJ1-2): NAGVMQNPRHLVRRRGQEARLRCSPMKGHSHVYWYRQLPEEGLKFMVYLQKENIIDESGMPKERFSAEFPKEGPSILRIQQVVRGDSAAYFCASSPDRGDGYTFGSGTRLTVV.

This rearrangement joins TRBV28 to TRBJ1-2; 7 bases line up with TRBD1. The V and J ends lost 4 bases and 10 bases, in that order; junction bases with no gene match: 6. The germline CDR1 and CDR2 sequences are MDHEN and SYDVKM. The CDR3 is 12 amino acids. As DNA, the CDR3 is TGTGCCAGCAGTTCAACAGGGGAATCCTACACCTTC. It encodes CASSSTGESYTF.

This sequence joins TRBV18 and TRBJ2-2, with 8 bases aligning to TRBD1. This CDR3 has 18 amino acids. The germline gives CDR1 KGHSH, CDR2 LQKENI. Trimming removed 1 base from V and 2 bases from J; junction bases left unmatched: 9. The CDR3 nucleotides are TGTGCCAGCTCACCACTTAGGGTGACAGGGGACAACACCGGGGAGCTGTTTTTT. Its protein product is CASSPLRVTGDNTGELFF.

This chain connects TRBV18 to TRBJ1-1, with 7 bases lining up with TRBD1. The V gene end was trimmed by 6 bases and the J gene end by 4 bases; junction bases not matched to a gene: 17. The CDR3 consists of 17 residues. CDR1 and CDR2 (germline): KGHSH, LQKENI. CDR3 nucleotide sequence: TGTGCCAGCTCCCCGAGGACAGGCACGTCCGGTAGCACTGAAGCTTTCTTT. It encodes CASSPRTGTSGSTEAFF.

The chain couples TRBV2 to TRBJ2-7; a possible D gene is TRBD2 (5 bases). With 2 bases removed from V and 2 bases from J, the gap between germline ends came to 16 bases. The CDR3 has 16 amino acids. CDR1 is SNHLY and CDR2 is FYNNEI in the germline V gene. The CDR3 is CASSETLSGDTYEQYF. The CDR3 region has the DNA TGTGCCAGCAGTGAAACCCTGAGCGGAGATACCTACGAGCAGTACTTC.

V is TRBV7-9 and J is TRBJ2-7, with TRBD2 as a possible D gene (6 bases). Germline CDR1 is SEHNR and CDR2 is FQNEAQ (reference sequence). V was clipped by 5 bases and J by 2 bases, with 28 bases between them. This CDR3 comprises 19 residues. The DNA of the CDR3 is TGTGCCAGCAGCCCCCCCCCACGGCCCCTAAAACTAGCTCCCTACGAGCAGTACTTC. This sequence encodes CASSPPPRPLKLAPYEQYF.